A single sample gave rise to the 13 T cell receptor beta chains below, sequenced in a study of Ad26.COV2.S vaccination and SARS-CoV-2 variants (dated by TCRdb to the early 2020s). Read against the paper, the sample's treatment or condition label means: some 19 received Ad26.COV2.S at low or high dose, single or two shots; about 5 received placebo; per-sample allocation not given. For vaccine and placebo recipients, the sequenced repertoires came from samples collected on day 63 after the first injection. Library preparation employed the immunoSEQ multiplex PCR assay. TCRdb provides this immuneACCESS table in a form limited to in-frame rearrangements. Some clones are lacking; in checked studies, under half of them reflect an unresolved V gene, and why the rest are absent is not known. The sample table contains 200,000 to 300,000 clones; only one count was recorded for 87% of them. Of the sample, about 2.7% is held by the ten largest clones.

Sequenced material: peripheral blood, taken in a trial of Ad26.COV2.S vaccine versus placebo. All receptors come from a person aged 18-60 years who received the Ad26.COV2.S COVID-19 vaccine or a placebo.

This clone was seen a single time. This chain joins TRBV20-1 and TRBJ1-1; D uncertain. CDR1 DFQATT and CDR2 SNEGSKA come from the germline V gene (reference sequence). CDR3 length: 14 amino acids. The ends were cut back, 3 bases at V and 3 bases at J, with 14 bases in the middle. The CDR3 region is CSASDLFADTEAFF. The DNA for the CDR3 is TGCAGTGCTAGTGATCTCTTCGCCGACACTGAAGCTTTCTTT.

The chain has TRBV3-1 (or the pseudogene TRBV3-2) and TRBJ1-4; D ambiguous. In germline, CDR1 is LGHDT, CDR2 YNNKEL (reference sequence). V lost 6 bases and J 11 bases, leaving 16 bases between the germline ends. The CDR3 contains 13 residues. CDR3 amino acids: CASSSGRGGKLFF. In DNA form, the CDR3 reads TGTGCCAGCAGTTCCGGCAGAGGCGGGAAACTGTTTTTT.

J is TRBJ2-7 and V is TRBV10-2; 10 bases agree with TRBD2. The CDR3 has 13 residues. V lost 7 bases and J lost 6; bases outside the gene matches: 6. Germline-derived CDR1 and CDR2 are WSHSY and SAAADI. Here the CDR3 reads CASTLAGGAEQYV. The CDR3 DNA is TGCGCCAGCACCTTAGCGGGAGGAGCCGAGCAGTACGTC.

V and J are TRBV10-2 and TRBJ2-6, with 13 bases that match TRBD2. J was trimmed by 0 bases and V by 1 base; bases with no gene match: 6. Germline CDR1 and CDR2: WSHSY and SAAADI. CDR3 length: 20 residues. The chain's CDR3 is CASSELGLAGATSGANVLTF. Written as DNA, the CDR3 is TGCGCCAGCAGTGAGTTAGGACTAGCGGGGGCGACCTCTGGGGCCAACGTCCTGACTTTC.

The chain combines TRBV19 with TRBJ2-1; 7 bases align to TRBD2. The CDR3 sequence is 15 residues long. V trimming: 5 bases; J trimming: 6 bases; junction bases outside the gene matches: 10. The germline V gene encodes CDR1 LNHDA and CDR2 SQIVND (reference sequence). Here the CDR3 reads CASSFGGGLGNEQFF. Written as DNA, the CDR3 is TGTGCCAGTAGTTTTGGGGGAGGGTTAGGCAATGAGCAGTTCTTC.

This chain connects TRBV19 to TRBJ2-4, with D possibly being TRBD1 (6 bases). The CDR3 loop spans 16 amino acids. The germline V gene encodes CDR1 LNHDA and CDR2 SQIVND (reference sequence). The germline V and J ends were trimmed by 4 bases and 0 bases, with 13 bases remaining between them. CDR3 residues: CASSKQGTEAKNIQYF. The CDR3 bases are TGTGCCAGTAGTAAGCAGGGGACGGAAGCCAAAAACATTCAGTACTTC.

The genes are TRBV11-1 and TRBJ2-2, with D perhaps matching TRBD2 (5 bases). The germline V gene has CDR1 SGHAT and CDR2 FQDESV (reference sequence). CDR3 length equals 14 residues. Trimming shortened V by 5 bases and J by 1 base, and 8 bases separated the two germline ends. The chain's CDR3 is CASSHGMNTGELFF. DNA for the CDR3: TGTGCCAGCAGCCACGGGATGAACACCGGGGAGCTGTTTTTT.

This clone appeared once. The chain uses TRBV12-3 or TRBV12-4 and TRBJ2-7; the match to TRBD2 covers 7 bases. The CDR3 extends over 12 amino acids. With V trimmed by 5 bases and J by 7 bases, 5 bases remained unmatched. The CDR3 DNA follows: TGTGCCAGCAGTCCACAAGCGGGGGAGCAGTACTTC. Translation gives CASSPQAGEQYF.

This chain uses TRBV7-9 with TRBJ1-1; 7 nucleotides line up with TRBD1. The CDR3 extends over 15 amino acids. The junction had 2 bases not matched to a gene; V was cut back by 1 base and J by 0 bases. The germline gives CDR1 SEHNR, CDR2 FQNEAQ (reference sequence). The CDR3 sequence is CASSLEGQMNTEAFF. The DNA of the CDR3 is TGTGCCAGCAGCTTAGAGGGACAGATGAACACTGAAGCTTTCTTT.

J is TRBJ2-3 and V is TRBV9; D is perhaps TRBD2 (7 bases). Looked up from germline, CDR1 is SGDLS and CDR2 is YYNGEE. CDR3 length equals 18 residues. Trimming cost V 3 bases and J 0 bases, with 20 bases left between them. CDR3 loop: CASSALGGGGSSTDTQYF. CDR3 in DNA: TGTGCCAGCAGCGCCCTGGGGGGCGGGGGTTCTAGCACAGATACGCAGTATTTT.

V usage is TRBV6-2 or TRBV6-3 and J usage is TRBJ2-6; D is unclear. The germline V gene encodes CDR1 MNHEY and CDR2 SVGEGT. This CDR3 comprises 13 residues. V was shortened by 8 bases and J by 0 bases, with 5 bases between the two germline ends. CDR3 DNA: TGTGCCAGCTGTTCCTCTGGGGCCAACGTCCTGACTTTC. Translating it yields CASCSSGANVLTF.

The chain recombines TRBV29-1 with TRBJ2-2; TRBD2 agrees at 7 bases. In germline, CDR1 is SQVTM, CDR2 ANQGSEA. V trimming: 6 bases; J trimming: 4 bases; junction bases outside the gene matches: 5. The CDR3 sequence is 13 residues long. CDR3 in DNA: TGCAGCGTCCGGACTAGGGGCACCGGGGAGCTGTTTTTT. It specifies CSVRTRGTGELFF.

J is TRBJ1-1 and V is TRBV18; D perhaps matches TRBD1 (5 bases). This CDR3 spans 16 amino acids. Germline V gene lookup returns CDR1 KGHSH and CDR2 LQKENI. Deletions cut 2 bases from V and 1 base from J, with 14 bases between. CDR3 residues: CASSPRRAGPNTEAFF. CDR3 nucleotide sequence: TGTGCCAGCTCACCAAGAAGAGCAGGGCCGAACACTGAAGCTTTCTTT. Filled out from reference TRBV18 and TRBJ1-1, the complete variable domain reads NAGVMQNPRHLVRRRGQEARLRCSPMKGHSHVYWYRQLPEEGLKFMVYLQKENIIDESGMPKERFSAEFPKEGPSILRIQQVVRGDSAAYFCASSPRRAGPNTEAFFGQGTRLTVV.